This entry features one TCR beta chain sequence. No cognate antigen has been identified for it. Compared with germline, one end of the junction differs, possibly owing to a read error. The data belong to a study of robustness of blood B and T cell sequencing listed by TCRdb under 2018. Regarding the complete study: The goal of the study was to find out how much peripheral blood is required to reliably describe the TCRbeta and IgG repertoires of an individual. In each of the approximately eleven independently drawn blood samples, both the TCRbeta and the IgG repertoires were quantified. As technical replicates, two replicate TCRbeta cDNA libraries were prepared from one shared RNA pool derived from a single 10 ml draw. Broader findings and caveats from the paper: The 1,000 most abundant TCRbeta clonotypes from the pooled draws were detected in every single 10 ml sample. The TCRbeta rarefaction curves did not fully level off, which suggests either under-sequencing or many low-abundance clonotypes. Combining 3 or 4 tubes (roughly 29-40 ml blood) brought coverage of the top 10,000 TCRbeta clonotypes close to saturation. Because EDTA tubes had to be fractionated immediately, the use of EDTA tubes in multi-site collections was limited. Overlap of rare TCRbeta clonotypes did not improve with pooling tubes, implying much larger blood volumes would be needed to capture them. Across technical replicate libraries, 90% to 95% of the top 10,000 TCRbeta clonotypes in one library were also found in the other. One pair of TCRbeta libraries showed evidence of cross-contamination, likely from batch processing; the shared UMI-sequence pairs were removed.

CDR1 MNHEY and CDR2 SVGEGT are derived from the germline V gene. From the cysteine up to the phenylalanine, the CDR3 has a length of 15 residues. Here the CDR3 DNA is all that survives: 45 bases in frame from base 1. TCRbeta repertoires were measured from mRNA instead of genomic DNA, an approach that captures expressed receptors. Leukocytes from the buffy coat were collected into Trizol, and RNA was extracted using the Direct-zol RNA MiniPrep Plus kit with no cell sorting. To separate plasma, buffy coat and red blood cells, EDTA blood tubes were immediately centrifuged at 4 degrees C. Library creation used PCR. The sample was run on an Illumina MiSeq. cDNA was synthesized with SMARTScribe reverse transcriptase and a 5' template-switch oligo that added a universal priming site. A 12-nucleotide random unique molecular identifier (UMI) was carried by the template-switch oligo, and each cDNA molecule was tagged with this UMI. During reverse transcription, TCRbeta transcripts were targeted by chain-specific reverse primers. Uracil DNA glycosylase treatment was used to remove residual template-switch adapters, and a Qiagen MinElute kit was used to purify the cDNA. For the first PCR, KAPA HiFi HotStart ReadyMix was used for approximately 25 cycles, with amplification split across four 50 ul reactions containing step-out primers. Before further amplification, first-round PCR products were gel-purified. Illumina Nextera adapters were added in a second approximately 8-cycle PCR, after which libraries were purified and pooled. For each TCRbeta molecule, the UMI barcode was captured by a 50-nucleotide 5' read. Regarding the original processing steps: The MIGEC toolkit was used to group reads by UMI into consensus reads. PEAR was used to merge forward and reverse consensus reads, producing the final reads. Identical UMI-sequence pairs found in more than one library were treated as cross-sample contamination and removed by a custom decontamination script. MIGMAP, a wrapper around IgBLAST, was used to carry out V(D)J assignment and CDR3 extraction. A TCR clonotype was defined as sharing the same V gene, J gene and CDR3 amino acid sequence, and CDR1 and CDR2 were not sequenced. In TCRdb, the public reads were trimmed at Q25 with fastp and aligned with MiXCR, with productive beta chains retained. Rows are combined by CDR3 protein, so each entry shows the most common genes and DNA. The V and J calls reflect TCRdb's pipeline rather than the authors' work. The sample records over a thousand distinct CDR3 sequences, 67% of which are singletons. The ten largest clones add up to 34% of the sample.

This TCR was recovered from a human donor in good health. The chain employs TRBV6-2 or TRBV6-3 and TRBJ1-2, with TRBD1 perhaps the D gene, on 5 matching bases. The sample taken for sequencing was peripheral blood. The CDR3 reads CANSYSKGSYYGYTF. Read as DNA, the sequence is TGTGCCAACAGTTACTCGAAGGGGAGTTACTATGGCTACACCTTC.